One T cell receptor beta chain is described in this entry. What it binds is not known. In the CD4+ fraction, cells were divided into CD45RA+ naive and CD45RA-negative memory subsets. CDR1 is SGHNT, CDR2 YYREEE, per germline (reference sequence). With V trimmed by 1 base and J by 5 bases, 5 bases remained unmatched. This CDR3 is 15 amino acids long. This record belongs to a study of shared clonotypes between healthy human individuals. Notes on the study in general: Generally, naive subsets (rather than memory subsets) showed larger estimated richness.

Method: immunoSEQ multiplex PCR; TCRdb's copy keeps in-frame clones and lacks some. The data show hundreds of thousands of clones, with over 65% seen just once and over 1.5% held by the top ten. This receptor was identified in a woman aged 30 to 39 in good health. The sample comprised memory CD4+ T cells sorted from blood. As to subset: CD45RA-negative fraction. This chain links TRBV5-4 with TRBJ2-5; 10 bases agree with TRBD2. CDR3 in amino acids: CASSLTSGNFETQYF. The CDR3 region has the DNA TGTGCCAGCAGCTTGACTAGCGGGAACTTCGAGACCCAGTACTTC.